This is a list of T cell receptor beta chains from one sample in a study of shared T cell receptors in the human thymus. Sequencing used immunoSEQ multiplex PCR; TCRdb keeps in-frame clones, though not all of them. The sample lists hundreds of thousands of clones, more than 70% occurring once. These records were also assigned to another study, of human thymus T cells.

Input material: thymocytes. These receptors were obtained from a boy in the first two years of life with a congenital heart defect. The CDR3 runs from the conserved cysteine through the conserved F or W. A D gene is named only where the DNA matches it firmly. Rows give clone size only sometimes, using once, few, many, or a class for an expanded clone.

CDR3nt,CDR3aa,d_gene,abundance,v_gene,j_gene
TGTGCCATCAGTGAGTCTCAGGCGGGGGTGGAATTACTGTTCTACGAGCAGTACTTC,CAISESQAGVELLFYEQYF,TRBD2,-,TRBV10-3,TRBJ2-7
TGTGCCAGCAGACGTCGACTAGCCCGGGACACCGGGGAGCTGTTTTTT,CASRRRLARDTGELFF,TRBD2,-,TRBV27,TRBJ2-2
TGCGCCAGCAGCCCGTCGGGACTCAACCAGTATTTT,CASSPSGLNQYF,-,once,TRBV4-3,TRBJ2-3
TGTGCCAGCAGCTTAGCGCTGGGGGGCGGGGGGCCACAAGAGACCCAGTACTTC,CASSLALGGGGPQETQYF,TRBD2,once,TRBV7-9,TRBJ2-5
TGCAGCGTTGAAGTGGGGACAGGAGGAGCCTATGGCTACACCTTC,CSVEVGTGGAYGYTF,TRBD1,-,TRBV29-1,TRBJ1-2
TGTGCCACCAGCCAGGGTACGCAGCCCCAGCATTTT,CATSQGTQPQHF,-,-,TRBV15,TRBJ1-5
TGTGCCACCAGCAGAGATCCTACAGAGAGCTCCTATAATTCACCCCTCCACTTT,CATSRDPTESSYNSPLHF,-,-,TRBV15,TRBJ1-6
TGTGCCAGCGAGGAGGGATCGGGTCAGCCCCAGCATTTT,CASEEGSGQPQHF,-,-,TRBV6-1,TRBJ1-5
TGTGCCACCAGCAGCCCGGGGAGCATGAACACTGAAGCTTTCTTT,CATSSPGSMNTEAFF,-,-,TRBV15,TRBJ1-1
TGTGCCAGCAGATCAGGGGCGGATCAGCCCCAGCATTTT,CASRSGADQPQHF,-,-,TRBV6-5,TRBJ1-5
TGCAGCGTTAGGCCCCGGACAGCGGAGAACACTGAAGCTTTCTTT,CSVRPRTAENTEAFF,-,-,TRBV29-1,TRBJ1-1
TGTGCCAGCAGCGAGCGGACCAGTAACTATGGCTACACCTTC,CASSERTSNYGYTF,-,-,TRBV9,TRBJ1-2
TGTGCCAGCACCCCCGGGACAGGAAGGGTATTGTGGAATTCACCCCTCCACTTT,CASTPGTGRVLWNSPLHF,TRBD1,-,TRBV2,TRBJ1-6
TGTGCCAGCAGTGAGTCGGGGTGGGTCACTGAAGCTTTCTTT,CASSESGWVTEAFF,-,-,TRBV25-1,TRBJ1-1
TGTGCCAGCAGTTACTCGAGGGCGGAGTACCTGGATGAGCAGTTCTTC,CASSYSRAEYLDEQFF,-,-,TRBV6-7,TRBJ2-1
TGCAGCGTTTTCCAGCGGAAAGACAATGAGCAGTTCTTC,CSVFQRKDNEQFF,-,-,TRBV29-1,TRBJ2-1
TGCGCCAGCAGCTTGGCCGCGGGGGGTGGCGATGGCTACACCTTC,CASSLAAGGGDGYTF,-,-,TRBV5-1,TRBJ1-2